This paragraph reports one T cell receptor (beta chain). Other DNA sequences of this sample code for an identical CDR3. As processed by the authors: It was from reference gene primer amplification that nucleated cell counts were estimated. Libraries were prepared by immunoSEQ multiplex PCR; TCRdb keeps only in-frame clonotypes and omits some of them. The V and J calls and clone size were taken over from that table, and D and trimming were inferred from the DNA. The table records approximately 160,000 clones, approximately 85% of them present only once. These data are taken from a study of blood T cell repertoires in COVID-19. Study-level background: Acute and convalescent COVID-19 samples came from the United States, Italy and Spain. Nucleic acid was either cDNA or gDNA, and it came from T cells, B-cell-depleted T cells, or PBMCs.

CDR1 is SGHAT and CDR2 is FQNNGV in the germline V gene. CDR3 length: 12 residues. Trimming took 3 bases from V and 1 from J, leaving 3 bases between them. The chain carries TRBV11-2 and TRBJ1-2; no reliable D call. Source material: peripheral blood. The TCR was taken from a man aged 60 to 69 who had recovered from COVID-19. The CDR3 nucleotides read TGTGCCAGCAGCTTCCGTAACTATGGCTACACCTTC. This encodes CASSFRNYGYTF.